Each of the 16 T cell receptor beta chains below was sequenced from the same sample in a study of blood T cell repertoires in COVID-19. The method was immunoSEQ multiplex PCR; TCRdb's version includes in-frame clones alone and lacks a portion of them. The table shows about 46,000 clones, with 85% to 90% occurring only once. The source material was peripheral blood. The receptors were gathered from an elderly man with active COVID-19.

In this sample, this clone turned up once. This rearrangement joins TRBV11-3 to TRBJ2-1; D is unclear. Germline V gene lookup returns CDR1 SGHNT and CDR2 YENEEA. V gave up 0 bases and J gave up 10 bases, with 10 bases separating them. The CDR3 consists of 13 residues. In nucleotides, the CDR3 is TGTGCCAGCAGCTTAGACGATGGTGCGGAGCAGTTCTTC. This sequence encodes CASSLDDGAEQFF. The variable domain in full, with the rest retrieved from reference TRBV11-3 and TRBJ2-1, is EAGVVQSPRYKIIEKKQPVAFWCNPISGHNTLYWYLQNLGQGPELLIRYENEEAVDDSQLPKDRFSAERLKGVDSTLKIQPAELGDSAVYLCASSLDDGAEQFFGPGTRLTVL.

J is TRBJ2-3 and V is TRBV19, with 7 bases lining up with TRBD2. Germline V gene data show CDR1 as LNHDA and CDR2 as SQIVND (reference sequence). This CDR3 is built from 13 residues. Losses at the gene ends were 11 bases for V and 3 bases for J; bases not matched to a gene: 8. The CDR3: CASPWGGTDTQYF. In DNA, the CDR3 is TGTGCCTCTCCTTGGGGAGGGACAGATACGCAGTATTTT.

This clone was counted once. This rearrangement joins TRBV20-1 to TRBJ1-5, with D tentatively TRBD1 (6 bases). The CDR3 runs to 15 residues. Germline loops: CDR1 DFQATT, CDR2 SNEGSKA (reference sequence). V was pared by 3 bases and J by 2 bases, with 14 bases between. Here the CDR3 reads CSASTGGRGNQPQHF. The CDR3 nucleotides are TGCAGTGCTAGTACGGGGGGCCGCGGCAATCAGCCCCAGCATTTT.

The chain recombines TRBV4-3 with TRBJ1-4, with D perhaps TRBD1 (6 bases). CDR3 size: 15 residues. Trimming shortened V by 3 bases and J by 3 bases, and 11 bases separated the two germline ends. Germline V gene sequence: CDR1 LGHNA, CDR2 YSLEER. CDR3 region: CASSQGTSSNEKLFF. DNA of the CDR3: TGCGCCAGCAGCCAGGGGACATCTTCTAATGAAAAACTGTTTTTT.

J is TRBJ2-7 and V is TRBV10-1; 10 positions match TRBD2. The CDR3 extends over 15 amino acids. CDR1 and CDR2 from the germline V gene are WNHNN and SYGVQD (reference sequence). Trimming at V came to 4 bases and at J to 3 bases, leaving 6 bases not matched to a gene. The CDR3 sequence is CASSAGLAVNYEQYF. The CDR3 nucleotides are TGCGCCAGCAGTGCAGGACTAGCGGTGAACTACGAGCAGTACTTC.

The chain has TRBV4-2 and TRBJ1-5; D might be TRBD1 (6 bases). The CDR3 contains 14 residues. Trimming cost V 0 bases and J 7 bases, with 10 bases left between them. Germline V gives CDR1 LGHNA, CDR2 YNFKEQ. This CDR3 reads CASSQDTGTQPQHF. As DNA, the CDR3 is TGTGCCAGCAGCCAAGATACAGGGACACAGCCCCAGCATTTT.

Comment on this clone: Within the sample, other DNA sequences also encode this same CDR3. The J gene is TRBJ2-2, the V gene TRBV7-3, with unresolved D. Germline lookup yields CDR1 SGHTA and CDR2 FQGTGA. This CDR3 has 12 residues. The ends were cut back, 5 bases at V and 4 bases at J, with 5 bases in the middle. The CDR3 nucleotides are TGTGCCAGCAGCCGAGGCACCGGGGAGCTGTTTTTT. It specifies CASSRGTGELFF. The entire variable domain, with the rest obtained from reference TRBV7-3 and TRBJ2-2, is as follows: GAGVSQTPSNKVTEKGKYVELRCDPISGHTALYWYRQSLGQGPEFLIYFQGTGAADDSGLPNDRFFAVRPEGSVSTLKIQRTERGDSAVYLCASSRGTGELFFGEGSRLTVL.

This clone was counted once. The chain joins TRBV5-8 to TRBJ2-7; possible D gene TRBD2, 6 bases. V was clipped by 4 bases and J by 2 bases, with 16 bases between them. Germline CDR1 is SGHTS and CDR2 is YDEGEE. This CDR3 region has 15 residues. CDR3: CASSPGTLKTYEQYF. The DNA of the CDR3 is TGTGCCAGCAGCCCTGGGACTCTTAAGACCTACGAGCAGTACTTC.

The chain couples TRBV9 to TRBJ2-2, with D possibly being TRBD2 (5 bases). Germline CDR1 is SGDLS and CDR2 is YYNGEE. The CDR3 covers 16 residues. V dropped 0 bases and J dropped 7 bases, with 16 bases sitting between them. The CDR3, as DNA: TGTGCCAGCAGCGTAGGGGCGGGTCGTCGGGGCGGGGAGCTGTTTTTT. Translation gives CASSVGAGRRGGELFF.

The chain carries TRBV5-1 and TRBJ2-1, with 9 positions matching TRBD2. Germline CDR1 reads SGHRS; CDR2 reads YFSETQ. This CDR3 region has 19 residues. V dropped 4 bases and J dropped 1; count of bases not matched to a gene: 15. Written as DNA, the CDR3 is TGCGCCAGCAGCCCTAGTGGTAGCGGGAGACAAGGGTCCTACAATGAGCAGTTCTTC. Its translation is CASSPSGSGRQGSYNEQFF.

This clone has more than one count but fewer than ten. The rearrangement joins TRBV9 to TRBJ2-5; 7 nucleotides line up with TRBD1. In germline, CDR1 is SGDLS, CDR2 YYNGEE. The junction had 5 bases not matched to a gene; V was cut back by 1 base and J by 2 bases. This CDR3 contains 15 residues. The CDR3 protein is CASSVRPGGQETQYF. CDR3 nucleotide sequence: TGTGCCAGCAGCGTAAGGCCAGGGGGACAAGAGACCCAGTACTTC. The full variable domain, with the rest looked up from reference TRBV9 and TRBJ2-5, is DSGVTQTPKHLITATGQRVTLRCSPRSGDLSVYWYQQSLDQGLQFLIQYYNGEERAKGNILERFSAQQFPDLHSELNLSSLELGDSALYFCASSVRPGGQETQYFGPGTRLLVL.

The J gene is TRBJ1-6, the V gene TRBV27; TRBD1 agrees at 7 bases. The CDR3 has 14 amino acids. The germline V gene encodes CDR1 MNHEY and CDR2 SMNVEV (reference sequence). J was trimmed by 7 bases and V by 6 bases; bases with no gene match: 6. As DNA, the CDR3 is TGTGCCAGCAGGCCGGGACAGACAAATTCACCCCTCCACTTT. Its translation: CASRPGQTNSPLHF.

The chain links TRBV7-3 to TRBJ2-1, with TRBD2 matching over 11 bases. V was pared by 2 bases and J by 15 bases, with 9 bases of the junction left unmatched. Per germline, CDR1 SGHTA and CDR2 FQGTGA. The CDR3 is made up of 14 amino acids. The CDR3 coding sequence is TGTGCCAGCAGCTTAGATCTAGCGGGAGGATTACGGTTCTTC. Translation: CASSLDLAGGLRFF.

V is TRBV2 and J is TRBJ1-2; TRBD1 is a possible D gene (5 bases). CDR3 length: 12 amino acids. CDR1 and CDR2 (germline): SNHLY, FYNNEI. Trimming removed 7 bases at V and 5 bases at J, with 11 bases between. CDR3 protein: CASTQGWYGYTF. In DNA form, the CDR3 reads TGTGCCAGCACCCAGGGTTGGTATGGCTACACCTTC.

The rearrangement joins TRBV11-2 to TRBJ2-3, with 9 bases fitting TRBD2. The V and J ends lost 6 bases and 2 bases, in that order; junction bases with no gene match: 9. CDR1 SGHAT and CDR2 FQNNGV come from the germline V gene. The CDR3 consists of 16 residues. CDR3 amino acids: CASSKPGLAATDTQYF. CDR3 sequence (DNA): TGTGCCAGCAGTAAACCGGGACTAGCTGCCACAGATACGCAGTATTTT.

This chain connects TRBV19 to TRBJ2-2; no definite D call. Germline CDR1 reads LNHDA; CDR2 reads SQIVND (reference sequence). CDR3 size: 15 residues. The V and J ends lost 3 bases and 0 bases respectively, with 8 bases between them. CDR3 sequence reads: CASSMRLTNTGELFF. CDR3 coding DNA: TGTGCCAGTAGTATGAGACTTACGAACACCGGGGAGCTGTTTTTT. The full variable domain, in which reference TRBV19 and TRBJ2-2 provide the parts outside the CDR3, is DGGITQSPKYLFRKEGQNVTLSCEQNLNHDAMYWYRQDPGQGLRLIYYSQIVNDFQKGDIAEGYSVSREKKESFPLTVTSAQKNPTAFYLCASSMRLTNTGELFFGEGSRLTVL.